Listed below are T cell receptor beta chains from one sample, sequenced in a study of human T cells and chemical hapten exposure. TCRdb redid the calling of the RACE reads with MiXCR, one entry per CDR3 protein. The sample holds 35,000 to 45,000 distinct CDR3 sequences; roughly an eighth are singletons and the top ten take about 5.7%. The sample was whole blood, taken in connection with sensitization to the hapten diphenylcyclopropenone (DPC). The receptor set was obtained from a woman under 40 with alopecia areata. Some clones in this sample may be carry-over from other donors' samples. CDR3s include the opening cysteine and the closing phenylalanine or tryptophan. The D gene is left open where the match is weak. Clone size is given for some rows only: seen once, a few or many times, or a class if the clone is expanded.

clone_size: medium-sized; v_call: TRBV7-9; d_call: TRBD2; j_call: TRBJ2-5; cdr3_nt: TGTGCCAGCAGCTCCGGACGGGAGGGCGGAGAGACCCAGTACTTC; cdr3_aa: CASSSGREGGETQYF
clone_size: many; v_call: TRBV10-3; d_call: .; j_call: TRBJ1-2; cdr3_nt: TGTGCCATCAGTGAAGTTAACTATGGCTACACCTTC; cdr3_aa: CAISEVNYGYTF
clone_size: many; v_call: TRBV7-2; d_call: .; j_call: TRBJ2-5; cdr3_nt: TGTGCCAGCAGCCAAGGGAACCCTAAAGAGACCCAGTACTTC; cdr3_aa: CASSQGNPKETQYF
clone_size: once; v_call: TRBV12-3/TRBV12-4; d_call: .; j_call: TRBJ2-1; cdr3_nt: TGTGCCAGCAGTTTGTTAGGGAACTCCTACAATGAGCAGTTCTTC; cdr3_aa: CASSLLGNSYNEQFF
clone_size: many; v_call: TRBV7-9; d_call: .; j_call: TRBJ1-4; cdr3_nt: TGTGCCAGCAGCCGAGTAGGGGATGAAAAACTGTTTTTT; cdr3_aa: CASSRVGDEKLFF
clone_size: .; v_call: TRBV28; d_call: TRBD1; j_call: TRBJ1-1; cdr3_nt: TGTGCCAGCAGTCCCCAGGACAGGGGGAACACTGAAGCTTTCTTT; cdr3_aa: CASSPQDRGNTEAFF
clone_size: .; v_call: TRBV5-4; d_call: .; j_call: TRBJ2-7; cdr3_nt: TGTGCCAGCAGGGGTCTGGACGAGCAGTACTTC; cdr3_aa: CASRGLDEQYF
clone_size: .; v_call: TRBV28; d_call: TRBD1; j_call: TRBJ1-2; cdr3_nt: TGTGCCAGCAGTACGACAGGGGGCACCTATGGCTACACCTTC; cdr3_aa: CASSTTGGTYGYTF
clone_size: .; v_call: TRBV27; d_call: TRBD2; j_call: TRBJ2-7; cdr3_nt: TGTGCCAGCAGTCCGGGACTAGCGGGAGTCGGCGAGCAGTACTTC; cdr3_aa: CASSPGLAGVGEQYF
clone_size: .; v_call: TRBV12-3/TRBV12-4; d_call: .; j_call: TRBJ1-6; cdr3_nt: TGTGCCAGCAGTTTCGGAGGGTATTCACCCCTCCACTTT; cdr3_aa: CASSFGGYSPLHF
clone_size: many; v_call: TRBV6-2/TRBV6-3; d_call: .; j_call: TRBJ2-3; cdr3_nt: TGTGCCAGCAGTCAATCTACTAGCACAGATACGCAGTATTTT; cdr3_aa: CASSQSTSTDTQYF
clone_size: .; v_call: TRBV30; d_call: .; j_call: TRBJ1-2; cdr3_nt: TGTGCCTGGAGACTACCGGGTGCCGACTATGGCTACACCTTC; cdr3_aa: CAWRLPGADYGYTF
clone_size: .; v_call: TRBV6-6; d_call: .; j_call: TRBJ2-5; cdr3_nt: TGTGCCAGCAGTTCGGCGGGGAAAGAGACCCAGTACTTC; cdr3_aa: CASSSAGKETQYF
clone_size: .; v_call: TRBV6-5; d_call: TRBD1; j_call: TRBJ1-1; cdr3_nt: TGTGCCAGCAGTAAATCAGGGGGCCGGGTGAACACTGAAGCTTTCTTT; cdr3_aa: CASSKSGGRVNTEAFF
clone_size: many; v_call: TRBV7-2; d_call: .; j_call: TRBJ2-3; cdr3_nt: TGTGCCAGCAGCTTAACGAGGGCAACAGATACGCAGTATTTT; cdr3_aa: CASSLTRATDTQYF
clone_size: few; v_call: TRBV7-9; d_call: .; j_call: TRBJ1-4; cdr3_nt: TGTGCCAGCAGCCCTCGGGCTAATGAAAAACTGTTTTTT; cdr3_aa: CASSPRANEKLFF
clone_size: .; v_call: TRBV18; d_call: .; j_call: TRBJ2-3; cdr3_nt: TGTGCAACGCGTTGGGTAGCGCATACCACAGATACGCAGTATTTT; cdr3_aa: CATRWVAHTTDTQYF
clone_size: .; v_call: TRBV28; d_call: .; j_call: TRBJ2-3; cdr3_nt: TGTGCCAGCAGTTTTCGCTCCGGGGGCTCGGGGGATACGCAGTATTTT; cdr3_aa: CASSFRSGGSGDTQYF
clone_size: many; v_call: TRBV7-2; d_call: .; j_call: TRBJ2-7; cdr3_nt: TGTGCCAGCAGTACTGGAAGGTGGGGCGAGCAGTACTTC; cdr3_aa: CASSTGRWGEQYF
clone_size: .; v_call: TRBV6-5; d_call: .; j_call: TRBJ2-1; cdr3_nt: TGTGCCAGCAATCTCGTCGGAGGAAGGGGCTACAATGAGCAGTTCTTC; cdr3_aa: CASNLVGGRGYNEQFF
clone_size: many; v_call: TRBV7-2; d_call: .; j_call: TRBJ2-5; cdr3_nt: TGTGCCAGCAGCTACCAGCGGGAAGAGACCCAGTACTTC; cdr3_aa: CASSYQREETQYF
clone_size: .; v_call: TRBV20-1; d_call: .; j_call: TRBJ2-5; cdr3_nt: TGCAGTGCTAGAGCCGGGACTCGTGAGACCCAGTACTTC; cdr3_aa: CSARAGTRETQYF
clone_size: .; v_call: TRBV7-2; d_call: .; j_call: TRBJ2-1; cdr3_nt: TGTGCCAGCAGCTTACGGGCGGGAACCCGCTCCTACAATGAGCAGTTCTTC; cdr3_aa: CASSLRAGTRSYNEQFF
clone_size: many; v_call: TRBV5-1; d_call: TRBD2; j_call: TRBJ2-7; cdr3_nt: TGCGCCAGCAGCGGGTCCCGTGGACTAGCGACCGAGCAGTACTTC; cdr3_aa: CASSGSRGLATEQYF
clone_size: many; v_call: TRBV2; d_call: .; j_call: TRBJ1-6; cdr3_nt: TGTGCCAGGGGCGGACAAAATTCACCCCTCCACTTT; cdr3_aa: CARGGQNSPLHF
clone_size: few; v_call: TRBV4-3; d_call: .; j_call: TRBJ2-5; cdr3_nt: TGCGCCAGCAGCGGGTCAGTGGGAGAGACCCAGTACTTC; cdr3_aa: CASSGSVGETQYF
clone_size: many; v_call: TRBV20-1; d_call: .; j_call: TRBJ1-5; cdr3_nt: TGCAGTGCTAGAGATGGTCATAGCAATCAGCCCCAGCATTTT; cdr3_aa: CSARDGHSNQPQHF
clone_size: few; v_call: TRBV28; d_call: .; j_call: TRBJ2-2; cdr3_nt: TGTGCCAGCAGTGGTCCCGGGGGCGGCACCGGGGAGCTGTTTTTT; cdr3_aa: CASSGPGGGTGELFF
clone_size: .; v_call: TRBV20-1; d_call: .; j_call: TRBJ1-5; cdr3_nt: TGCAGTGCCATGGACGTCAATAGCAATCAGCCCCAGCATTTT; cdr3_aa: CSAMDVNSNQPQHF
clone_size: .; v_call: TRBV15; d_call: .; j_call: TRBJ2-7; cdr3_nt: TGTGTCACCAGCCCCGGGTTTGCGAGAAACTACGAGCAGTACTTC; cdr3_aa: CVTSPGFARNYEQYF
clone_size: few; v_call: TRBV12-3/TRBV12-4; d_call: TRBD2; j_call: TRBJ2-2; cdr3_nt: TGTGCCAGCAGTTTTAGGGGGACTAGCGAGAACACCGGGGAGCTGTTTTTT; cdr3_aa: CASSFRGTSENTGELFF
clone_size: .; v_call: TRBV4-3; d_call: .; j_call: TRBJ2-2; cdr3_nt: TGCGCCAGCAGCCGATCAGGGCGGAACACCGGGGAGCTGTTTTTT; cdr3_aa: CASSRSGRNTGELFF
clone_size: .; v_call: TRBV28; d_call: .; j_call: TRBJ2-1; cdr3_nt: TGTGCCAGCAGACCTTATTTTGGTGAGCAGTTCTTC; cdr3_aa: CASRPYFGEQFF
clone_size: many; v_call: TRBV7-2; d_call: TRBD2; j_call: TRBJ2-5; cdr3_nt: TGTGCCAGCAGCGCGGGAGTGTACCAAGAGACCCAGTACTTC; cdr3_aa: CASSAGVYQETQYF
clone_size: many; v_call: TRBV7-2; d_call: TRBD2; j_call: TRBJ2-3; cdr3_nt: TGTGCCAGCAGCCCCCTGACTAGCGGGAAAGGGGGTACGCAGTATTTT; cdr3_aa: CASSPLTSGKGGTQYF
clone_size: .; v_call: TRBV18; d_call: .; j_call: TRBJ2-1; cdr3_nt: TGTGCCAGCTCATCTTCCCAAGTGTCCTACAATGAGCAGTTCTTC; cdr3_aa: CASSSSQVSYNEQFF
clone_size: .; v_call: TRBV6-2/TRBV6-3; d_call: TRBD1; j_call: TRBJ1-5; cdr3_nt: TGTGCCAGCAGGCCCGGGACAGGGGGCGTAAGACAGCCCCAGCATTTT; cdr3_aa: CASRPGTGGVRQPQHF
clone_size: .; v_call: TRBV20-1; d_call: TRBD2; j_call: TRBJ2-7; cdr3_nt: TGCAGTGCTAGTAAGCGGGGCTCCTACGAGCAGTACTTC; cdr3_aa: CSASKRGSYEQYF
clone_size: few; v_call: TRBV12-3/TRBV12-4; d_call: .; j_call: TRBJ2-7; cdr3_nt: TGTGCCAGCAGTTTCTCGGGCTCCTACGAGCAGTACTTC; cdr3_aa: CASSFSGSYEQYF
clone_size: .; v_call: TRBV29-1; d_call: .; j_call: TRBJ2-3; cdr3_nt: TGCAGCGTAGCGGATCCCTCAGATACGCAGTATTTT; cdr3_aa: CSVADPSDTQYF
clone_size: .; v_call: TRBV11-1; d_call: TRBD1; j_call: TRBJ2-1; cdr3_nt: TGTGCCAGCAGCTTAGTTGACAGGGGGTTAGATGAGCAGTTCTTC; cdr3_aa: CASSLVDRGLDEQFF
clone_size: many; v_call: TRBV6-2/TRBV6-3; d_call: .; j_call: TRBJ1-1; cdr3_nt: TGTGCCAGCAGCGGCAGGGCAAACACTGAAGCTTTCTTT; cdr3_aa: CASSGRANTEAFF
clone_size: many; v_call: TRBV27; d_call: .; j_call: TRBJ2-7; cdr3_nt: TGTGCCAGCAGGCTCCAACAGGGCCCCTACTACGAGCAGTACTTC; cdr3_aa: CASRLQQGPYYEQYF
clone_size: .; v_call: TRBV30; d_call: TRBD1; j_call: TRBJ2-7; cdr3_nt: TGTGCCTGGAGTGTGACAGGGGGCGGGAATGAGCAGTACTTC; cdr3_aa: CAWSVTGGGNEQYF
clone_size: many; v_call: TRBV29-1; d_call: .; j_call: TRBJ2-3; cdr3_nt: TGCAGCGTTGTATCCGGGTCAGATACGCAGTATTTT; cdr3_aa: CSVVSGSDTQYF